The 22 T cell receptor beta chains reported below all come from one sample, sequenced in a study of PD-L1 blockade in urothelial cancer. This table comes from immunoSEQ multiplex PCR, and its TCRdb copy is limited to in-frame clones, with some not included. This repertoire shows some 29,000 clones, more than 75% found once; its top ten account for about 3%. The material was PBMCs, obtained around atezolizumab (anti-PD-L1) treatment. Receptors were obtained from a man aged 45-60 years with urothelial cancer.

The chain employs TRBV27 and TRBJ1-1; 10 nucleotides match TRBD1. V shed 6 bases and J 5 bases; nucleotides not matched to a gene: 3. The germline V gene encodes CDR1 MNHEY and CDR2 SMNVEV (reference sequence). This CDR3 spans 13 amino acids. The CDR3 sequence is CASRLDRGTEAFF. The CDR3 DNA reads TGTGCCAGCAGATTGGACAGGGGGACTGAAGCTTTCTTT.

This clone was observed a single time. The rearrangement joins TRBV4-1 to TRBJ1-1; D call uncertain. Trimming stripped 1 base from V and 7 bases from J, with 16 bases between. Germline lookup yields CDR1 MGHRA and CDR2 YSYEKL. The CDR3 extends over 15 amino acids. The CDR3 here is CASSQAPARRDEAFF. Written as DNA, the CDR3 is TGCGCCAGCAGCCAAGCCCCAGCCCGGAGGGATGAAGCTTTCTTT.

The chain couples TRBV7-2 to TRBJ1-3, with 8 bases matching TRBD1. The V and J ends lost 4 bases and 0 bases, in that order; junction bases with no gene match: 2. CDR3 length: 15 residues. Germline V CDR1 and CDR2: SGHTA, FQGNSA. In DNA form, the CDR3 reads TGTGCCAGCAGCTCGGGACAGGTCTCTGGAAACACCATATATTTT. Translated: CASSSGQVSGNTIYF.

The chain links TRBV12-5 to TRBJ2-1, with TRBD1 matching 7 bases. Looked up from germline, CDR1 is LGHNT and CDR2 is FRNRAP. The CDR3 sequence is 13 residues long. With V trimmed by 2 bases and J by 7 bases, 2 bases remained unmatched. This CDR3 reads CASGLTQGNEQFF. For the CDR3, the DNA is TGTGCTAGTGGTTTGACACAGGGGAATGAGCAGTTCTTC.

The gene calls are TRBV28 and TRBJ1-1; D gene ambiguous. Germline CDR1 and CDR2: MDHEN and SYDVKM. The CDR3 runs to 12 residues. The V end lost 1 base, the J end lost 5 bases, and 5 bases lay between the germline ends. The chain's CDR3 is CASSLFRTEAFF. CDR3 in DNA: TGTGCCAGCAGTTTATTCAGGACTGAAGCTTTCTTT.

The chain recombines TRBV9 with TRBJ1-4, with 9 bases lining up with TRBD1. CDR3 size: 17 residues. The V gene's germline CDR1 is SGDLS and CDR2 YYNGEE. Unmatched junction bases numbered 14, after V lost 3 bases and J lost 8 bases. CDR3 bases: TGTGCCAGCAGCGAAGAGGAACAGGGGGCCTTGAGGGAAAAACTGTTTTTT. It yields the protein CASSEEEQGALREKLFF.

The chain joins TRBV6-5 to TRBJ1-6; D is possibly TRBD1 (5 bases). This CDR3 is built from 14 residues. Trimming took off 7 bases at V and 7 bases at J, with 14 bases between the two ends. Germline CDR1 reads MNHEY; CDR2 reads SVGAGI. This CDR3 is CASKSRQPNSPLHF. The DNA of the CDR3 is TGTGCCAGCAAATCAAGACAGCCGAATTCACCCCTCCACTTT.

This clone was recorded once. The CDR3 coding sequence is TGTGCCAGCAGTTCAGACTTGAGGACCGGGGAGCTGTTTTTT. Amino acids: CASSSDLRTGELFF. The chain combines TRBV27 with TRBJ2-2; D unclear. This CDR3 region has 14 residues. Trimming stripped 4 bases from V and 5 bases from J, with 11 bases between. Germline-derived CDR1 and CDR2 are MNHEY and SMNVEV (reference sequence).

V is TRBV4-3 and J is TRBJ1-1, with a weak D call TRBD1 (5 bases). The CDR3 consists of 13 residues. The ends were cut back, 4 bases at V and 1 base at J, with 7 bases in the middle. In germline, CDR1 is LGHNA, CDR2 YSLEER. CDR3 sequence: CASSRDRNTEAFF. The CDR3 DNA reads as TGCGCCAGCAGCCGCGACAGGAACACTGAAGCTTTCTTT.

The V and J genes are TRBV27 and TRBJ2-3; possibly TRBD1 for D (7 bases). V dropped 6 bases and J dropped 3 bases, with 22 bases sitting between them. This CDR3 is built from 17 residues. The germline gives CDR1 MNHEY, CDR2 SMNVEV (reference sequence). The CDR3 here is CASRSSQGGPLTDTQYF. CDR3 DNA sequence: TGTGCCAGCAGGTCCTCCCAGGGGGGCCCCTTGACAGATACGCAGTATTTT.

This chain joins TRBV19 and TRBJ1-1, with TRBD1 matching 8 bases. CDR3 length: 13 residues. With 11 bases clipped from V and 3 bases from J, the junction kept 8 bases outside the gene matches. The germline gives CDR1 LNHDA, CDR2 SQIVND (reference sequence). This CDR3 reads CAARQGLDTEAFF. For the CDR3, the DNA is TGTGCCGCCAGACAGGGGTTAGACACTGAAGCTTTCTTT.

Here the CDR3 DNA reads TGTGCCAGCGTCGACAGAACCATTGAAGCTTTCTTT. This translates into CASVDRTIEAFF. V gene TRBV5-8 combines with J gene TRBJ1-1; TRBD1 is a possible D gene (5 bases). V was pared by 7 bases and J by 7 bases, with 14 bases between. The germline V gene encodes CDR1 SGHTS and CDR2 YDEGEE. CDR3 size: 12 residues.

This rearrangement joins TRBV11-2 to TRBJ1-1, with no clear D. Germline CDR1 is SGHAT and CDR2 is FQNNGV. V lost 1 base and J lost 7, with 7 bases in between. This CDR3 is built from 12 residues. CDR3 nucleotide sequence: TGTGCCAGCAGCTTAGTTCGCGGTGAAGCTTTCTTT. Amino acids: CASSLVRGEAFF. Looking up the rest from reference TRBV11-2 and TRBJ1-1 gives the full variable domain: EAGVAQSPRYKIIEKRQSVAFWCNPISGHATLYWYQQILGQGPKLLIQFQNNGVVDDSQLPKDRFSAERLKGVDSTLKIQPAKLEDSAVYLCASSLVRGEAFFGQGTRLTVV.

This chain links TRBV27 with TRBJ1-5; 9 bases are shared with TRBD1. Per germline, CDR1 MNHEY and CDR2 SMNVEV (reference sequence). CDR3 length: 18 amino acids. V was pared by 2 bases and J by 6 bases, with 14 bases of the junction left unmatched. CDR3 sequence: CASSLRGQGLYSGQPQHF. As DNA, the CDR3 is TGTGCCAGCAGTTTACGCGGACAGGGGCTTTATAGCGGTCAGCCCCAGCATTTT.

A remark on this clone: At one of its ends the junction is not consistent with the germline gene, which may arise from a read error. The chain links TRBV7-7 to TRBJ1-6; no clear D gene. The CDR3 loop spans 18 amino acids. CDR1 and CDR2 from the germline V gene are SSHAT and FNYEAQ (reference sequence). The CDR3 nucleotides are TGTGCTAGCAGAACTCGGGTCCACCTGAAGGTCCTTGGTTCACCCCTCCACTTT. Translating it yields CASRTRVHLKVLGSPLHF.

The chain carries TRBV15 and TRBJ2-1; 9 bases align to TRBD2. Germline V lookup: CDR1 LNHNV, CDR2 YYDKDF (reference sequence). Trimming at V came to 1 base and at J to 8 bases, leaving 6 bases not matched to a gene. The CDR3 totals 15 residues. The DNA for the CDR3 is TGTGCCACCAGCAGAGGTAGCGGGAGCATCGATGAGCAGTTCTTC. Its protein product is CATSRGSGSIDEQFF. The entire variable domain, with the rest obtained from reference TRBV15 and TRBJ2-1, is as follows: DAMVIQNPRYQVTQFGKPVTLSCSQTLNHNVMYWYQQKSSQAPKLLFHYYDKDFNNEADTPDNFQSRRPNTSFCFLDIRSPGLGDTAMYLCATSRGSGSIDEQFFGPGTRLTVL.

CDR3 DNA sequence: TGTGCCAGTAGTGCGCGGGGGGGACAGGCGATCTACAATGAGCAGTTCTTC. Protein sequence: CASSARGGQAIYNEQFF. This chain joins TRBV19 and TRBJ2-1; D is perhaps TRBD2 (9 bases). V was cut by 5 bases and J by 3 bases, with 20 bases left in between. Looked up from germline, CDR1 is LNHDA and CDR2 is SQIVND (reference sequence). This CDR3 comprises 17 residues.

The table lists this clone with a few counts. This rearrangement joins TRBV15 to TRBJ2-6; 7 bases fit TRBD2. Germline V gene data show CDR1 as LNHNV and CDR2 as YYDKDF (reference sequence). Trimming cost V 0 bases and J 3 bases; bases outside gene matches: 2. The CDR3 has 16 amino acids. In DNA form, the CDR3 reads TGTGCCACCAGCAGAGATGGGGGGGTTGGGGCCAACGTCCTGACTTTC. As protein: CATSRDGGVGANVLTF. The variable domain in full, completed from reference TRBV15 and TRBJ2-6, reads DAMVIQNPRYQVTQFGKPVTLSCSQTLNHNVMYWYQQKSSQAPKLLFHYYDKDFNNEADTPDNFQSRRPNTSFCFLDIRSPGLGDTAMYLCATSRDGGVGANVLTFGAGSRLTVL.

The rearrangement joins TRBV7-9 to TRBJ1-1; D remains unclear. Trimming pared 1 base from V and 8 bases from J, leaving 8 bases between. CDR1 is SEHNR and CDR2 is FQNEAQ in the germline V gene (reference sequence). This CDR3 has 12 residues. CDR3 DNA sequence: TGTGCCAGCAGCTTAGGTAGCCGCGAAGCTTTCTTT. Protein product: CASSLGSREAFF. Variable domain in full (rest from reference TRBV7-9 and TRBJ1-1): DTGVSQNPRHKITKRGQNVTFRCDPISEHNRLYWYRQTLGQGPEFLTYFQNEAQLEKSRLLSDRFSAERPKGSFSTLEIQRTEQGDSAMYLCASSLGSREAFFGQGTRLTVV.

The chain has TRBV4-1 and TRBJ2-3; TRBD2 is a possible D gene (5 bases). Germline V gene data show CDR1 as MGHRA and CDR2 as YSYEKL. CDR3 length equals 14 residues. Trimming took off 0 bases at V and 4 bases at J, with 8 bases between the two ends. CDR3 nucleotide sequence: TGCGCCAGCAGCCAAGATCCGGGATCAGATACGCAGTATTTT. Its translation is CASSQDPGSDTQYF.

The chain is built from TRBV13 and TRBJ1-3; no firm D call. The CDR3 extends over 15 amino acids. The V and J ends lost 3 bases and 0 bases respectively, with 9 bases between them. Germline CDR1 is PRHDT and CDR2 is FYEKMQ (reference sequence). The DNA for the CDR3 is TGTGCCAGCAGCTTCAGACTATACTCTGGAAACACCATATATTTT. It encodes CASSFRLYSGNTIYF.

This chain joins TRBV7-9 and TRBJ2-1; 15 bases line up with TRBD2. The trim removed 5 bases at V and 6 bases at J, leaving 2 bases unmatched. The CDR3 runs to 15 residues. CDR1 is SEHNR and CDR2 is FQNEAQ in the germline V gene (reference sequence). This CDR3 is CASSGLAGGPNEQFF. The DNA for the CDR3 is TGTGCCAGCAGCGGACTAGCGGGGGGGCCCAATGAGCAGTTCTTC.